This T cell receptor beta chain was sequenced in a study of beta chain features in type 1 diabetes. Study at large: No patient-donor differences in age, gender, total cells or subset yield. The study examined roughly 110,000,000 sorted cells across all samples. Study-wide results and limits: The study found moderately but significantly shorter TCRB CDR3s in all four CD4+ subsets of Type 1 diabetes patients. It was not settled here whether HLA type affects TCRB rearrangement.

The whole isolated RNA underwent reverse transcription, so sequencing captured expressed TCRB transcripts. Clones were sequenced by immunoSEQ multiplex PCR, and TCRdb holds only the in-frame ones, with some missing. The data contain a few hundred thousand clones, roughly 12% of them singletons. The CDR3 length is 15 residues. V was clipped by 4 bases and J by 12 bases; unmatched bases: 9. Germline V gene sequence: CDR1 SGHDN, CDR2 FVKESK. Only a few counts were recorded for this clone. Antigen specificity is unknown. J is TRBJ2-1 and V is TRBV14, with 13 bases that match TRBD2. Sequencing was carried out using naive CD4+ T cells from blood. The TCR was taken from a woman between 18 and 30 years old with type 1 diabetes. CDR3 in amino acids: CASSRKLAGGPGQFF. DNA of the CDR3: TGTGCCAGCAGCCGAAAACTAGCGGGAGGGCCGGGGCAGTTCTTC. The entire variable domain, with the rest obtained from reference TRBV14 and TRBJ2-1, is as follows: EAGVTQFPSHSVIEKGQTVTLRCDPISGHDNLYWYRRVMGKEIKFLLHFVKESKQDESGMPNNRFLAERTGGTYSTLKVQPAELEDSGVYFCASSRKLAGGPGQFFGPGTRLTVL.